The clone carrying this TCR beta chain has more than one count but fewer than ten. Its matching antigen is unknown. The data derive from a study of T cells after yellow fever vaccination. Germline V gives CDR1 KGHSH, CDR2 LQKENI. The V end lost 2 bases, the J end lost 5 bases, and 18 bases lay between the germline ends. The CDR3 sequence is 16 residues long. In TCRdb, the 5' RACE reads were re-called with MiXCR into one record per CDR3 protein. Of roughly 340,000 distinct CDR3 sequences listed, 8% to 10% are singletons. Overall study findings and caveats: Among all clonotypes, a small share was observed in both CD4 and CD8 compartments.

The sample in question was PBMCs, obtained on the day of the first yellow fever vaccination. The clonotype comes from a man in his late teens or twenties who received the YFV17D yellow fever vaccine. This chain uses TRBV18 with TRBJ2-5; no reliable D call. CDR3 amino acids: CASSPFPRQDRETQYF. The DNA for the CDR3 is TGTGCCAGCTCACCATTTCCCCGCCAGGACCGCGAGACCCAGTACTTC. Supplemented by reference TRBV18 and TRBJ2-5, the full variable domain reads NAGVMQNPRHLVRRRGQEARLRCSPMKGHSHVYWYRQLPEEGLKFMVYLQKENIIDESGMPKERFSAEFPKEGPSILRIQQVVRGDSAAYFCASSPFPRQDRETQYFGPGTRLLVL.